One sample yielded the 16 T cell receptor beta chains listed below, sequenced in a study of T cell changes during pregnancy in multiple sclerosis. Data came from immunoSEQ multiplex PCR; TCRdb stores just in-frame clones and leaves some out. The sample shows some 45,000 clones, nearly 90% of them seen only once. The sequencing used CD4+ T cells from peripheral blood mononuclear cells, collected after pregnancy. Every receptor here comes from a female donor with multiple sclerosis, enrolled in a pregnancy study.

This chain uses TRBV19 with TRBJ1-3, with D hard to call. The CDR3 consists of 14 residues. The germline CDR1 and CDR2 sequences are LNHDA and SQIVND (reference sequence). Deletions cut 4 bases from V and 2 bases from J, with 9 bases between. The CDR3 nucleotides read TGTGCCAGTAGTACGGGGAGGGCTGGAAACACCATATATTTT. This encodes CASSTGRAGNTIYF.

CDR3 nucleotide sequence: TGTGCCAGCAGCCTTGTTTCGACAGTTCAAGCTTTCTTT. It specifies CASSLVSTVQAFF. J is TRBJ1-1 and V is TRBV5-6; a possible D gene is TRBD1 (5 bases). This CDR3 has 13 amino acids. CDR1 and CDR2 (germline): SGHDT, YYEEEE. The V gene lost 4 bases and the J gene lost 9 bases, with 16 bases spanning the gap.

V gene TRBV7-8 combines with J gene TRBJ1-4; 9 nucleotides match TRBD1. CDR3 size: 19 residues. Germline CDR1 is SGHVS and CDR2 is FQNEAQ. The ends lost 6 bases at V and 1 base at J; junction bases unmatched: 15. DNA for the CDR3: TGTGCCAGCAGACCAACGTTTATACAGGGGGCGAAAACTAATGAAAAACTGTTTTTT. Translation: CASRPTFIQGAKTNEKLFF.

This clone appeared once. The chain employs TRBV2 and TRBJ2-1, with 15 nucleotides matching TRBD2. Germline V lookup: CDR1 SNHLY, CDR2 FYNNEI. The ends lost 9 bases at V and 8 bases at J; junction bases unmatched: 2. The CDR3 totals 13 residues. DNA of the CDR3: TGTGCCAGTGGGACTAGCGGGGGGCATGAGCAGTTCTTC. Translated, it gives CASGTSGGHEQFF.

V and J are TRBV5-6 and TRBJ2-3, with TRBD1 identical over 9 bases. The CDR3 has 14 residues. V was pared by 3 bases and J by 4 bases, with 3 bases of the junction left unmatched. Per the germline V gene, CDR1 is SGHDT and CDR2 is YYEEEE. The CDR3 here is CASSSRTGADTQYF. CDR3 coding DNA: TGTGCCAGCAGCTCACGGACAGGGGCAGATACGCAGTATTTT. Combining the CDR3 with reference TRBV5-6 and TRBJ2-3 gives the whole variable domain DAGVTQSPTHLIKTRGQQVTLRCSPKSGHDTVSWYQQALGQGPQFIFQYYEEEERQRGNFPDRFSGHQFPNYSSELNVNALLLGDSALYLCASSSRTGADTQYFGPGTRLTVL.

The chain employs TRBV21-1 and TRBJ2-2; the table calls TRBD1, which could not be checked here. TRBV21-1 is described as a pseudogene. This CDR3 is 16 amino acids long. As DNA, the CDR3 is TGTGCCAGCAGCAAAGTAAACAGGTGGCGCACCGGGGAGCTGTTTTTT. Encoded protein: CASSKVNRWRTGELFF.

This chain links TRBV18 with TRBJ1-1; no definite D call. V was shortened by 3 bases and J by 2 bases, with 10 bases between the two germline ends. CDR1 KGHSH and CDR2 LQKENI come from the germline V gene. The CDR3 runs to 14 residues. The CDR3, as DNA: TGTGCCAGCTCACCCCCCGGGGTAAACACTGAAGCTTTCTTT. Protein sequence: CASSPPGVNTEAFF.

V usage is TRBV2 and J usage is TRBJ2-3; maybe TRBD2 (5 bases). Germline loops: CDR1 SNHLY, CDR2 FYNNEI. The CDR3 contains 15 residues. The germline V and J ends were trimmed by 9 bases and 0 bases, with 16 bases remaining between them. DNA of the CDR3: TGTGCCAGGGGAAGGACTGCCACTAGCACAGATACGCAGTATTTT. This gives the protein CARGRTATSTDTQYF. Complete variable domain (other parts from reference TRBV2 and TRBJ2-3): EPEVTQTPSHQVTQMGQEVILRCVPISNHLYFYWYRQILGQKVEFLVSFYNNEISEKSEIFDDQFSVERPDGSNFTLKIRSTKLEDSAMYFCARGRTATSTDTQYFGPGTRLTVL.

The chain has TRBV12-5 and TRBJ2-2; D is perhaps TRBD1 (5 bases). CDR1 LGHNT and CDR2 FRNRAP come from the germline V gene. Trimming left V 6 bases short and J 4 bases short, with 12 bases between. This CDR3 has 14 residues. CDR3 DNA sequence: TGTGCTAGTGGGAAGGGGTCCCGCACCGGGGAGCTGTTTTTT. It specifies CASGKGSRTGELFF. The variable domain in full, with the rest retrieved from reference TRBV12-5 and TRBJ2-2, is DARVTQTPRHKVTEMGQEVTMRCQPILGHNTVFWYRQTMMQGLELLAYFRNRAPLDDSGMPKDRFSAEMPDATLATLKIQPSEPRDSAVYFCASGKGSRTGELFFGEGSRLTVL.

The V gene is TRBV15, the J gene TRBJ2-3; D may be TRBD2 (7 bases). This CDR3 spans 14 amino acids. The V and J ends lost 6 bases and 1 base respectively, with 11 bases between them. Germline values: CDR1 LNHNV, CDR2 YYDKDF (reference sequence). The CDR3 nucleotides are TGTGCCACCAGTCGGCGGGGGCGCACAGATACGCAGTATTTT. It is translated as CATSRRGRTDTQYF.

This clone was seen just once. The CDR3 region is CASSPTGSGQPQHF. The DNA of the CDR3 is TGTGCCAGCTCACCAACAGGGTCGGGTCAGCCCCAGCATTTT. This chain connects TRBV18 to TRBJ1-5; tentatively, D is TRBD1 (6 bases). Germline-derived CDR1 and CDR2 are KGHSH and LQKENI. CDR3 size: 14 residues. V was trimmed by 2 bases and J by 6 bases, leaving 11 bases between them.

This chain joins TRBV19 and TRBJ2-5; 10 positions agree with TRBD1. J was trimmed by 5 bases and V by 5 bases; bases with no gene match: 11. Germline loops: CDR1 LNHDA, CDR2 SQIVND (reference sequence). The CDR3 runs to 16 residues. The CDR3 spells CASSPLDRGLKETQYF. In nucleotides, the CDR3 is TGTGCCAGTAGTCCCCTTGACAGGGGGCTTAAGGAGACCCAGTACTTC.

The gene calls are TRBV30 and TRBJ1-1; D is unclear. V shed 2 bases and J shed 0 bases, with 7 bases lying between them. This CDR3 is 13 amino acids long. Germline values: CDR1 GTSNPN, CDR2 SVGIG (reference sequence). DNA of the CDR3: TGTGCCTGGAGTAGCGGGATGAACACTGAAGCTTTCTTT. It codes for CAWSSGMNTEAFF. Based on the CDR3 plus reference TRBV30 and TRBJ1-1, the full variable domain is SQTIHQWPATLVQPVGSPLSLECTVEGTSNPNLYWYRQAAGRGLQLLFYSVGIGQISSEVPQNLSASRPQDRQFILSSKKLLLSDSGFYLCAWSSGMNTEAFFGQGTRLTVV.

This chain uses TRBV21-1 with TRBJ2-1; the table gives TRBD2 as D, unverified against the DNA. TRBV21-1 is recorded as a pseudogene. The CDR3 spans 16 residues. The CDR3 here is CASRPLRAGAYNEQFF. As DNA, the CDR3 is TGTGCCAGCAGACCTTTGCGAGCGGGGGCCTACAATGAGCAGTTCTTC.

This rearrangement joins TRBV27 to TRBJ2-7; D may be TRBD2 (6 bases). Between the trimmed V and J ends, which lost 6 bases and 7 bases, there was a span of 22 bases. Germline V CDR1 and CDR2: MNHEY, SMNVEV (reference sequence). The CDR3 consists of 15 residues. The CDR3 DNA reads as TGTGCCAGCAGCCCCGGGGACTTCAATCTGTGGGAGCAGTACTTC. Translated, it gives CASSPGDFNLWEQYF.

The chain is built from TRBV5-1 and TRBJ2-5; D remains ambiguous. The CDR3 covers 13 residues. V was clipped by 4 bases and J by 1 base, with 8 bases between them. Per the germline V gene, CDR1 is SGHRS and CDR2 is YFSETQ. CDR3 coding DNA: TGCGCCAGCAGCGAGCAAAGCCAAGAGACCCAGTACTTC. Translation gives CASSEQSQETQYF.